The rows below give T cell receptor beta chains drawn from one sample of a study of post-analysis software for immune sequencing data. TCRdb analysed the PCR reads with MiXCR anew, one entry per CDR3 protein. The sample consists of about 430,000 distinct CDR3 sequences, approximately 38% of them appearing once. Specimen: blood. Receptors originate from a girl aged 2 to 9 with multiple sclerosis. The CDR3 runs from the conserved cysteine through the conserved F or W.

v_call	j_call	cdr3_aa
TRBV20-1	TRBJ1-4	CSASGIATNEKLFF
TRBV11-1	TRBJ2-1	CASSSGGAGSSYNEQFF
TRBV3-1	TRBJ1-2	CAGSHHGQGQDGYTF
TRBV20-1	TRBJ2-3	CSALPRDTQYF
TRBV7-8	TRBJ2-1	CASSLHRDRVLNEQFF
TRBV5-1	TRBJ2-5	CASSRLNWDGIQETQYF
TRBV7-3	TRBJ2-1	CASSLIVGYNEQFF
TRBV9	TRBJ1-1	CASSVVPWTEAFF
TRBV20-1	TRBJ2-5	CRARFGEETQYF
TRBV29-1	TRBJ2-5	CSVGEPPDVEETQYF
TRBV4-3	TRBJ2-7	CASSQSGPVDDEQYF
TRBV7-3	TRBJ2-5	CASSFAGGRETQYF
TRBV4-3	TRBJ2-1	CASSKRTSGRLNEQFF
TRBV28	TRBJ2-3	CASSSPGGRDTQYF
TRBV5-1	TRBJ2-5	CASSSSVGGGETQYF
TRBV5-1	TRBJ2-3	CASSLGLAESTDTQYF
TRBV5-8	TRBJ1-2	CASGGGESNYGYTF
TRBV6-5	TRBJ2-7	CASSMGGPVYEQYF
TRBV7-2	TRBJ2-2	CASRTGTERAGELFF
TRBV20-1	TRBJ2-7	CSARDSGLAPYEQYF
TRBV5-6	TRBJ2-6	CASGTGGESGANVLTF
TRBV6-4	.	CASSDWDSYEQYF
TRBV28	TRBJ2-6	CASSFQGARGANVLTF
TRBV6-5	TRBJ2-3	CASSYSIYLAGYTDTQYF
TRBV6-6	TRBJ2-1	CASSPGTRLSNEQFF
TRBV7-8	TRBJ2-1	CASSLRRGHNEQFF
TRBV28	TRBJ1-2	CASRQGARGYTF
TRBV10-3	TRBJ2-1	CAISDSSYNEQFF